Each of the 14 T cell receptor beta chains below was sequenced from the same sample in a study of T cells in Graves' hyperthyroidism and ophthalmopathy. TCR beta CDR3 regions were amplified from RNA transcripts. Initially, a first-round RT-PCR of the TCR CDR3 employed the HTBI primer set. Via MiXCR, TCRdb re-called the multiplex PCR reads, giving one row per CDR3 protein. The table lists around 620,000 distinct CDR3 sequences, around 14% of them singletons, with around 7% in the top ten. Sequences were obtained from blood. Receptor source: a woman younger than 35 with Graves' ophthalmopathy.

This clonotype was seen at least ten times. The rearrangement links TRBV6-2 or TRBV6-3 to TRBJ1-2; the match to TRBD1 covers 11 bases. CDR3 size: 13 residues. V shed 4 bases and J 9 bases; nucleotides not matched to a gene: 4. Germline CDR1 is MNHEY and CDR2 is SVGEGT. The CDR3 reads CASSSRTGGRYTF. CDR3 in DNA: TGTGCCAGCAGTTCAAGGACAGGGGGCCGCTACACCTTC.

This clonotype was seen repeatedly, ten times or more. CDR3 DNA sequence: TGTGCCAGCAGCCAAGATGGGACTAGCACAGATACGCAGTATTTT. This codes for CASSQDGTSTDTQYF. The chain couples TRBV4-2 to TRBJ2-3, with D possibly being TRBD2 (6 bases). This CDR3 region has 15 residues. The V and J ends lost 0 bases and 0 bases respectively, with 7 bases between them. The germline V gene has CDR1 LGHNA and CDR2 YNFKEQ.

Ten or more counts support this clonotype. The chain combines TRBV6-2 or TRBV6-3 with TRBJ2-7; 9 nucleotides agree with TRBD1. V lost 5 bases to trimming and J lost 3 bases; unmatched junction nucleotides: 8. Per the germline V gene, CDR1 is MNHEY and CDR2 is SVGEGT. The CDR3 has 15 amino acids. Here the CDR3 reads CASSLRDREYYEQYF. Here the CDR3 DNA reads TGTGCCAGCAGTCTCCGGGACAGGGAGTACTACGAGCAGTACTTC.

This clonotype was detected many times. The chain has TRBV6-1 and TRBJ1-2; D perhaps matches TRBD1 (5 bases). The length of the CDR3 is 13 residues. V gave up 2 bases and J gave up 9 bases, with 13 bases separating them. Germline CDR1 reads MNHNS; CDR2 reads SASEGT. CDR3 amino acids: CASSETSGSSYTF. The CDR3, as DNA: TGTGCCAGCAGTGAAACTTCAGGGAGCAGCTACACCTTC.

The V gene is TRBV18, the J gene TRBJ1-5; 8 bases agree with TRBD1. The germline V gene has CDR1 KGHSH and CDR2 LQKENI. The CDR3 contains 16 residues. V lost 3 bases and J lost 1; bases outside the gene matches: 5. The CDR3 sequence is CASSPKDRASNQPQHF. The DNA for the CDR3 is TGTGCCAGCTCACCCAAGGACAGGGCGAGCAATCAGCCCCAGCATTTT.

The chain couples TRBV3-1 to TRBJ2-1; 7 nucleotides match TRBD2. The length of the CDR3 is 16 residues. The V gene's germline CDR1 is LGHDT and CDR2 YNNKEL (reference sequence). V gave up 4 bases and J gave up 0 bases; unmatched junction bases: 6. The CDR3 DNA reads TGTGCCAGCAGCCCGTTGCGGGAGCGCTCCTACAATGAGCAGTTCTTC. It is translated as CASSPLRERSYNEQFF.

This clonotype was counted at least ten times. The chain couples TRBV28 to TRBJ1-2; 10 nucleotides match TRBD1. There are 15 residues in the CDR3. Germline V gene data show CDR1 as MDHEN and CDR2 as SYDVKM. V shed 1 base, J shed 5 bases, and the junction held 4 bases outside the gene matches. CDR3 in DNA: TGTGCCAGCAGTTTATCAGGACAGGGGGGTTATGGCTACACCTTC. Its protein product is CASSLSGQGGYGYTF.

This clonotype was detected ten times or more. The CDR3 spells CASSLAGAVGEQFF. The CDR3 coding sequence is TGTGCCAGCAGCTTGGCGGGAGCCGTCGGTGAGCAGTTCTTC. V and J are TRBV11-2 and TRBJ2-1; 7 bases align to TRBD2. In germline, CDR1 is SGHAT, CDR2 FQNNGV. This CDR3 spans 14 amino acids. J gave up 9 bases and V 3 bases, and 8 bases lay outside the gene matches.

For the CDR3, the DNA is TGTGCCAGCTCATCAGCCCAGGGGCTGAACACTGAAGCTTTCTTT. Protein product: CASSSAQGLNTEAFF. The chain is built from TRBV18 and TRBJ1-1; possible D gene TRBD1, 6 bases. The V gene's germline CDR1 is KGHSH and CDR2 LQKENI. The CDR3 is made up of 15 amino acids. V lost 5 bases and J lost 0, with 13 bases in between.

The CDR3 DNA reads as TGTGCCAGCAGCTTAGAGGGGGCGGTCTACACCTTC. This gives the protein CASSLEGAVYTF. The chain combines TRBV11-3 with TRBJ1-2; D possibly corresponds to TRBD1 (6 bases). CDR1 and CDR2 from the germline V gene are SGHNT and YENEEA. The CDR3 sequence is 12 residues long. V lost 0 bases, J lost 10 bases, and 9 bases lay in between.

This clonotype has a count of ten or more. The chain links TRBV15 to TRBJ2-7, with D perhaps matching TRBD1 or TRBD2 (5 bases each). Germline-derived CDR1 and CDR2 are LNHNV and YYDKDF (reference sequence). The V and J ends lost 3 bases and 1 base respectively, with 10 bases between them. The CDR3 has 14 residues. For the CDR3, the DNA is TGTGCCACCAGCAGTCGGGACGTATCCTACGAGCAGTACTTC. It translates to CATSSRDVSYEQYF.

The rearrangement uses TRBV28 and TRBJ2-2; 13 bases agree with TRBD2. The CDR3 extends over 20 amino acids. Germline V gene sequence: CDR1 MDHEN, CDR2 SYDVKM. V lost 5 bases and J lost 3; bases outside the gene matches: 15. The CDR3 sequence: CASSPPTLAGGPRDTGELFF. CDR3 in DNA: TGTGCCAGCAGTCCCCCTACACTAGCGGGAGGGCCAAGGGACACCGGGGAGCTGTTTTTT.

This clonotype appeared many times. V and J are TRBV18 and TRBJ2-2; TRBD1 is a possible D gene (5 bases). In germline, CDR1 is KGHSH, CDR2 LQKENI. Trimming shortened V by 5 bases and J by 6 bases, and 10 bases separated the two germline ends. The length of the CDR3 is 13 residues. The DNA for the CDR3 is TGTGCCAGCTCATCTCAAGGGGCCGGGGAGCTGTTTTTT. The encoded protein is CASSSQGAGELFF.

This clonotype was counted ten times or more. One base away lies a much larger clone, so this may be a sequencing read error. The chain links TRBV7-2 to TRBJ2-7; possibly TRBD1 for D (5 bases). There are 14 residues in the CDR3. Germline lookup yields CDR1 SGHTA and CDR2 FQGNSA. The CDR3 nucleotides read TGTGTCAGCAGCTTAGGATTTCAGGGTGAAGAGCAGTACTTC. It specifies CVSSLGFQGEEQYF.